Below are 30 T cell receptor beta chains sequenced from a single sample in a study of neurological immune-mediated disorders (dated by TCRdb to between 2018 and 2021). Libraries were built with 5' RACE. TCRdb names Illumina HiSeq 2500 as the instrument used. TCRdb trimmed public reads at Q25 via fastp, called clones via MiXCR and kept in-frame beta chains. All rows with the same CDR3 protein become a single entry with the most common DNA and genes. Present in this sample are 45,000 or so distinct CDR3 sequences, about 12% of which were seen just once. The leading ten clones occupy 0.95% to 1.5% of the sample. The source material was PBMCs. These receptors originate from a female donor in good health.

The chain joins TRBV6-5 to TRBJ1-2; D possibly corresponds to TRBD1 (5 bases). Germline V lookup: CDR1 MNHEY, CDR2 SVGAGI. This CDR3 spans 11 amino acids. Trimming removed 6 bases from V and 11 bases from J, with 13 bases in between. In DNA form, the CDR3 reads TGTGCCAGCAGACCGGGACGGACTTACACCTTC. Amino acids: CASRPGRTYTF.

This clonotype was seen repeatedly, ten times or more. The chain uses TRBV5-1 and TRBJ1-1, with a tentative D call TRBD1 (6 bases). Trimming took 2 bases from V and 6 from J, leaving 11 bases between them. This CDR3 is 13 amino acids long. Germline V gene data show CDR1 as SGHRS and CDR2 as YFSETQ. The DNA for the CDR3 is TGCGCCAGCAGCTTACCGGGGGCCGCTGAAGCTTTCTTT. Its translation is CASSLPGAAEAFF.

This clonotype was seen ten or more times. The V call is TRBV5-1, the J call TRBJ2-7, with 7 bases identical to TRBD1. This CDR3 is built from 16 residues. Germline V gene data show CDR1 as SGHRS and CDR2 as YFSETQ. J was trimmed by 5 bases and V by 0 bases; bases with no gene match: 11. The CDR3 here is CASSLGGTGVVNEQYF. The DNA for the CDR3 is TGCGCCAGCAGCTTGGGCGGAACAGGGGTGGTGAACGAGCAGTACTTC.

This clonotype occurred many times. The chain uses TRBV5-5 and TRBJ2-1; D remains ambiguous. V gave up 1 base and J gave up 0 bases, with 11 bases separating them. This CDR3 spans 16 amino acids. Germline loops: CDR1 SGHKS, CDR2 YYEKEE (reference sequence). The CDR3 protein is CASSLLSVGSYNEQFF. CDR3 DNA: TGTGCCAGCAGCTTGTTATCGGTGGGCTCCTACAATGAGCAGTTCTTC.

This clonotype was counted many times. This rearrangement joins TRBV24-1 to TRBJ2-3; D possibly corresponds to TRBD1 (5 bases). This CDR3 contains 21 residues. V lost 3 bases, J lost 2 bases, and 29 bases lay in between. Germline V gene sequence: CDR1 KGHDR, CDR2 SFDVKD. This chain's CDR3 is CATSDRPRQGYSTTFTDTQYF. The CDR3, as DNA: TGTGCCACCAGTGATAGACCGCGGCAGGGTTATTCCACCACTTTCACAGATACGCAGTATTTT.

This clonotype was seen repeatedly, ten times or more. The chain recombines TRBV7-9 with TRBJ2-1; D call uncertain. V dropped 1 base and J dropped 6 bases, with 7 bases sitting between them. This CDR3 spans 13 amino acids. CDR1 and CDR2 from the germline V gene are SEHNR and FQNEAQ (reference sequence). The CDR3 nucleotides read TGTGCCAGCAGCTTAGGTCAGACCAATGAGCAGTTCTTC. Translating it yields CASSLGQTNEQFF.

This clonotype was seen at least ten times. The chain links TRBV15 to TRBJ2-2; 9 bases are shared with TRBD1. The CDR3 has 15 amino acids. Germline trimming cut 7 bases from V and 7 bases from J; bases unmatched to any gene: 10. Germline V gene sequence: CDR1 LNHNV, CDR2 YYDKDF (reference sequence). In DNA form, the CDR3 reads TGTGCCACCACCACCCGGGACAGGGTCGGCGGGGAGCTGTTTTTT. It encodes CATTTRDRVGGELFF.

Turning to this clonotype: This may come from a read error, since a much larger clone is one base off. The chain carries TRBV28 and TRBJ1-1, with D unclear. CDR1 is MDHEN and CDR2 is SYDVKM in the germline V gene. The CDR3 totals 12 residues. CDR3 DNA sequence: TGTGTCACCCTACACCCGAACACTGAAGCTTTCTTT. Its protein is CVTLHPNTEAFF.

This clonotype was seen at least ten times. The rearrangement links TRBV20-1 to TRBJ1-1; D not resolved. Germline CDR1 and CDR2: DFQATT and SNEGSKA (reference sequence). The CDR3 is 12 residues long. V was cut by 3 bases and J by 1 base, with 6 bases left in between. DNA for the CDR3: TGCAGTGCTAGTAAGGAGAACACTGAAGCTTTCTTT. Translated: CSASKENTEAFF.

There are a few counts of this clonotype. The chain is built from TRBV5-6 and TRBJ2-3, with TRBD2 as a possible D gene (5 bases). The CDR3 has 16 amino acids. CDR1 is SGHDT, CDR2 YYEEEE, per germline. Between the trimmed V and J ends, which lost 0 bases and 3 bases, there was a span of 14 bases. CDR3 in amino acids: CASSLEEVKSTDTQYF. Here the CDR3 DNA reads TGTGCCAGCAGCTTGGAGGAGGTCAAGAGTACAGATACGCAGTATTTT.

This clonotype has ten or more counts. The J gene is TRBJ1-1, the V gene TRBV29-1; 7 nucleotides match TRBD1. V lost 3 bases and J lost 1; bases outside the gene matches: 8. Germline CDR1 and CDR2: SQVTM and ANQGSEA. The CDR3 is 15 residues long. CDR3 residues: CSVEGGQTTNTEAFF. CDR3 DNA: TGCAGCGTTGAGGGGGGACAGACCACGAACACTGAAGCTTTCTTT. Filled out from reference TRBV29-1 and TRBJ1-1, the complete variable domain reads SAVISQKPSRDICQRGTSLTIQCQVDSQVTMMFWYRQQPGQSLTLIATANQGSEATYESGFVIDKFPISRPNLTFSTLTVSNMSPEDSSIYLCSVEGGQTTNTEAFFGQGTRLTVV.

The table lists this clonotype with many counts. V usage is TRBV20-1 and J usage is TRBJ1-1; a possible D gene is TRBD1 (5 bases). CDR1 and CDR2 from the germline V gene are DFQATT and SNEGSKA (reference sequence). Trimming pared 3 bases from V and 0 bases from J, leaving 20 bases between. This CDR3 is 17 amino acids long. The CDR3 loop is CSARGGVGSGMNTEAFF. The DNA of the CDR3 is TGCAGTGCTAGGGGGGGGGTGGGTTCAGGAATGAACACTGAAGCTTTCTTT.

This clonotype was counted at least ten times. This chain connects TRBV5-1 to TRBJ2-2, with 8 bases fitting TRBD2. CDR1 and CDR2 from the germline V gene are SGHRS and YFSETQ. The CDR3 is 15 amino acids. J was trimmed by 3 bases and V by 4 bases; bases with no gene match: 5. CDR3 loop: CASSLSGTYTGELFF. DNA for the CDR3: TGCGCCAGCAGCCTTAGCGGGACTTACACCGGGGAGCTGTTTTTT.

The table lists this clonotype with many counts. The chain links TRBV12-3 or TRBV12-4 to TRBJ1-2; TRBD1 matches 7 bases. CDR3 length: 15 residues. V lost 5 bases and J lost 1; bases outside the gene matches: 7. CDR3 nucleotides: TGTGCCAGCAGTGCACAACAGGGGATTAACTATGGCTACACCTTC. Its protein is CASSAQQGINYGYTF.

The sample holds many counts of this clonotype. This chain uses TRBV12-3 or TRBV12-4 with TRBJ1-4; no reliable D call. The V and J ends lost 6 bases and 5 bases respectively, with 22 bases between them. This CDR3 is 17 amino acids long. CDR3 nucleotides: TGTGCCAGCAGCTCAAAAAGACGAGGGCAAGGGAATGAAAAACTGTTTTTT. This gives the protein CASSSKRRGQGNEKLFF.

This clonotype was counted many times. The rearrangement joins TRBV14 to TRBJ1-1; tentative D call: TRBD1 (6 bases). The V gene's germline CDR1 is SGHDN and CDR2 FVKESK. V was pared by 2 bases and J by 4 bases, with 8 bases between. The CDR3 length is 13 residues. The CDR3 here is CASSQKGGTEAFF. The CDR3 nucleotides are TGTGCCAGCAGCCAAAAGGGGGGCACTGAAGCTTTCTTT. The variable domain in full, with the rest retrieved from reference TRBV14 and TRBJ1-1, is EAGVTQFPSHSVIEKGQTVTLRCDPISGHDNLYWYRRVMGKEIKFLLHFVKESKQDESGMPNNRFLAERTGGTYSTLKVQPAELEDSGVYFCASSQKGGTEAFFGQGTRLTVV.

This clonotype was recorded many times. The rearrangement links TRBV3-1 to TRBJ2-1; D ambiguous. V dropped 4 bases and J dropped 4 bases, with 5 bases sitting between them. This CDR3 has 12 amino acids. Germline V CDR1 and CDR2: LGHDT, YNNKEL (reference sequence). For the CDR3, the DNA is TGTGCCAGCAGCCCCCGGTACAATGAGCAGTTCTTC. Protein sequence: CASSPRYNEQFF.

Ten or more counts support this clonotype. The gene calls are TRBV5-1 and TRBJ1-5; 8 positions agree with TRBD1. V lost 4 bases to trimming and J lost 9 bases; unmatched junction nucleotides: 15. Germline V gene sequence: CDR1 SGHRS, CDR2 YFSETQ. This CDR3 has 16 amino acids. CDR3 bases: TGCGCCAGCAGCCCGACTCCGGGACAGGCCGCGGGGCCCCAGCATTTT. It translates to CASSPTPGQAAGPQHF.

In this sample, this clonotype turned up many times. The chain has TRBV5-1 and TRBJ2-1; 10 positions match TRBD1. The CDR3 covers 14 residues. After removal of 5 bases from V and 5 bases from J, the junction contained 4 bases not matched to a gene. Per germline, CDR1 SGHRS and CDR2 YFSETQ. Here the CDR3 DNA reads TGCGCCAGCAGTCGGGACAGGGGCAACAATGAGCAGTTCTTC. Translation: CASSRDRGNNEQFF.

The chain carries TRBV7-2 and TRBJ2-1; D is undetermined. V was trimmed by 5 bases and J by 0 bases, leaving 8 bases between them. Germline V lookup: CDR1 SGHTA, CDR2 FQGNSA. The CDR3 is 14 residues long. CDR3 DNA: TGTGCCAGCAGCCCCCCGAGCTCCTACAATGAGCAGTTCTTC. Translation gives CASSPPSSYNEQFF.

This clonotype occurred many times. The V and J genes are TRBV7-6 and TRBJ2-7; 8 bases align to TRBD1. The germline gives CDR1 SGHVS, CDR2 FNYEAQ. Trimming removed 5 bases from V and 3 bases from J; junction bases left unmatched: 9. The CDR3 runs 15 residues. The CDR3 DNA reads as TGTGCCAGCAGCCAGACGGACAGGGATATCTACGAGCAGTACTTC. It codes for CASSQTDRDIYEQYF.

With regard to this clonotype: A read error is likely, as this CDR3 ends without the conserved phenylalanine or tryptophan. The DNA of the CDR3 is TGTTCCAGCAGCTTAGCGGGGGGTCGGGAGCAGTTCTTA. Translating it yields CSSSLAGGREQFL. The chain recombines TRBV11-2 with TRBJ2-1, with 10 bases matching TRBD2. The CDR3 length is 13 residues. Germline V gives CDR1 SGHAT, CDR2 FQNNGV.

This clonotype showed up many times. The CDR3 here is CASSPDGTEAFF. The CDR3 region has the DNA TGCGCCAGCAGCCCCGACGGTACGGAAGCTTTCTTT. This sequence joins TRBV5-1 and TRBJ1-1; D call uncertain. The CDR3 runs 12 residues. Germline V gene sequence: CDR1 SGHRS, CDR2 YFSETQ. V dropped 4 bases and J dropped 8 bases, with 12 bases sitting between them.

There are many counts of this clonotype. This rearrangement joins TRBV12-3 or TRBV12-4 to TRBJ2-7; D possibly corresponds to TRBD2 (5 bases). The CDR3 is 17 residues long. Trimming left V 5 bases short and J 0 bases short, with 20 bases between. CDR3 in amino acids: CASSQGARGSSSYEQYF. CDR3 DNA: TGTGCCAGCAGTCAAGGCGCACGGGGTTCAAGCTCCTACGAGCAGTACTTC.

CDR3 in amino acids: CASSQGAGGVSYEQYF. The CDR3 DNA reads TGTGCCAGCAGCCAAGGAGCGGGGGGCGTCTCCTACGAGCAGTACTTC. V gene TRBV3-1 combines with J gene TRBJ2-7; 9 bases are shared with TRBD2. J was trimmed by 0 bases and V by 1 base; bases with no gene match: 4. CDR3 length equals 16 residues. CDR1 is LGHDT, CDR2 YNNKEL, per germline (reference sequence).

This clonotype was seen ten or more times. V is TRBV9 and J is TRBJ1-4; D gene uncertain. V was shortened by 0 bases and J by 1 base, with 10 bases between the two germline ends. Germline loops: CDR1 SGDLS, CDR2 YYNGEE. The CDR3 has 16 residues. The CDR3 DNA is TGTGCCAGCAGCGTAGGGCACGAGGGAACTAATGAAAAACTGTTTTTT. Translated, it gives CASSVGHEGTNEKLFF.

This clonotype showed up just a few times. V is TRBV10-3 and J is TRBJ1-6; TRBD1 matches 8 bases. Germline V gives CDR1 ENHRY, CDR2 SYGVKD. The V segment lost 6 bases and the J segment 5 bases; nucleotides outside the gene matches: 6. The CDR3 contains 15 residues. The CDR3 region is CAIRSGTGDNSPLHF. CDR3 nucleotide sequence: TGTGCCATCAGATCCGGGACAGGTGATAATTCACCCCTCCACTTT.

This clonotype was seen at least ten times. CDR3 nucleotides: TGTGCCAGCAGCTTCAAAACAGGGACCTATAATTCACCCCTCCACTTT. Amino acid sequence: CASSFKTGTYNSPLHF. The V gene is TRBV7-8, the J gene TRBJ1-6; possible D gene TRBD1, 6 bases. CDR3 length equals 16 residues. V was pared by 3 bases and J by 2 bases, with 11 bases between. The germline V gene encodes CDR1 SGHVS and CDR2 FQNEAQ.

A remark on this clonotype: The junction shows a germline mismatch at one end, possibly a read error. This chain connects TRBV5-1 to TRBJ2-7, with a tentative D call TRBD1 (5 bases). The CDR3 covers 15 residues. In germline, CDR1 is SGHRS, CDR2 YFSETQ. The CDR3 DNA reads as TGTGCCAGCAGCTTGGGATCAGGGTGCGTAAACGAGCAGTACTTC. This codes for CASSLGSGCVNEQYF.

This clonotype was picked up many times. CDR3 loop: CANRDLGGELFF. CDR3 DNA: TGTGCCAATAGGGACCTCGGCGGGGAGCTGTTTTTT. The rearrangement links TRBV12-3 or TRBV12-4 to TRBJ2-2; D is possibly TRBD1 or TRBD2 (5 bases each). The CDR3 has 12 amino acids. V was trimmed by 10 bases and J by 7 bases, leaving 13 bases between them.